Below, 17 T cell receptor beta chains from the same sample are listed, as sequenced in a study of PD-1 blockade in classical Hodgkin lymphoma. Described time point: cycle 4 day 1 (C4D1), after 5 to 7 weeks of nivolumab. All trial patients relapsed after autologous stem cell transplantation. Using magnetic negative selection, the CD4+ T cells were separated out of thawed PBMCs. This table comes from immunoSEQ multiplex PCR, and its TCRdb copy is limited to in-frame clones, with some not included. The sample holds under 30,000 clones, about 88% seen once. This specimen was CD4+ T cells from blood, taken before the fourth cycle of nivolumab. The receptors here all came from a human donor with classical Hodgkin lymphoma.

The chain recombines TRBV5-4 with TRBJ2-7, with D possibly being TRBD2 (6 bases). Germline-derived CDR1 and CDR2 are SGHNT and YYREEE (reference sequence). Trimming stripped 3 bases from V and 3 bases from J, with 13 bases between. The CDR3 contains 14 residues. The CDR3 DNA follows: TGTGCCAGCAGCTCAGCCGGGACTCTCTACGAGCAGTACTTC. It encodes CASSSAGTLYEQYF.

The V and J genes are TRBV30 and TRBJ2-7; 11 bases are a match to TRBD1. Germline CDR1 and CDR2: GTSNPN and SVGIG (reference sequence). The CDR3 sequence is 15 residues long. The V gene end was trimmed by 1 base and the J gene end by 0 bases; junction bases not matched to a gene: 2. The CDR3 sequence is CAWSGGTGGSYEQYF. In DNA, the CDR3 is TGTGCCTGGAGTGGCGGGACAGGGGGCTCCTACGAGCAGTACTTC. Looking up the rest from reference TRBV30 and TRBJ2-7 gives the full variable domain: SQTIHQWPATLVQPVGSPLSLECTVEGTSNPNLYWYRQAAGRGLQLLFYSVGIGQISSEVPQNLSASRPQDRQFILSSKKLLLSDSGFYLCAWSGGTGGSYEQYFGPGTRLTVT.

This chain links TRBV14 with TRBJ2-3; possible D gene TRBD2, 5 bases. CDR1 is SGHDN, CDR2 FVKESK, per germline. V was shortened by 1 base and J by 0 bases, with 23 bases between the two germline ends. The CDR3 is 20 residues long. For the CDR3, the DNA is TGTGCCAGCAGCCAAGGACGAGGTTCCAGTCACCGGACTAGCACAGATACGCAGTATTTT. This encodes CASSQGRGSSHRTSTDTQYF. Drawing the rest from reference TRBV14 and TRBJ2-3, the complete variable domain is EAGVTQFPSHSVIEKGQTVTLRCDPISGHDNLYWYRRVMGKEIKFLLHFVKESKQDESGMPNNRFLAERTGGTYSTLKVQPAELEDSGVYFCASSQGRGSSHRTSTDTQYFGPGTRLTVL.

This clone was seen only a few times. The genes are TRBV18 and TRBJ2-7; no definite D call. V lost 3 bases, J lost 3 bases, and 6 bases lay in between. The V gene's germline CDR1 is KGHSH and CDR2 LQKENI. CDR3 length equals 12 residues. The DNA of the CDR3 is TGTGCCAGCTCACCGACTGGCTACGAGCAGTACTTC. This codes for CASSPTGYEQYF.

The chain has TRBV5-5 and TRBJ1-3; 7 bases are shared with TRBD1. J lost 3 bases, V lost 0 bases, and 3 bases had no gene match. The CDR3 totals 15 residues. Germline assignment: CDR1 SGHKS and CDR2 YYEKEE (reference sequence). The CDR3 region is CASSLEGASGNTIYF. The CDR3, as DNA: TGTGCCAGCAGCTTGGAGGGGGCAAGTGGAAACACCATATATTTT. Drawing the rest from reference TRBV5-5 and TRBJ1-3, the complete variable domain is DAGVTQSPTHLIKTRGQQVTLRCSPISGHKSVSWYQQVLGQGPQFIFQYYEKEERGRGNFPDRFSARQFPNYSSELNVNALLLGDSALYLCASSLEGASGNTIYFGEGSWLTVV.

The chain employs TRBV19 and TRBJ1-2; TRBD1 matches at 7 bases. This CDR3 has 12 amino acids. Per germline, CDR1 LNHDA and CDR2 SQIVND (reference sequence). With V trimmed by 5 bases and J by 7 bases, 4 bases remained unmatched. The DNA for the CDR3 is TGTGCCAGTAGTCGGGCAGGGGGTGGCTACACCTTC. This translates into CASSRAGGGYTF.

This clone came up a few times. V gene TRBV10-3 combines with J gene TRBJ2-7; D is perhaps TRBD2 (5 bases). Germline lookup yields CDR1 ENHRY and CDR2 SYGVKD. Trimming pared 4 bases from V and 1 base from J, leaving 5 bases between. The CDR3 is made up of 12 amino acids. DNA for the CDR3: TGTGCCATCAGTGGCGGGTCCTACGAGCAGTACTTC. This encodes CAISGGSYEQYF.

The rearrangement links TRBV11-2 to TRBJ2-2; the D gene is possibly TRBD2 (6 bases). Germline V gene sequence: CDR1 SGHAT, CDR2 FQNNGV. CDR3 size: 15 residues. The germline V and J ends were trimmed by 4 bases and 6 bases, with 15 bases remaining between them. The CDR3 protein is CASSSGLFSPGELFF. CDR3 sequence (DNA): TGTGCCAGCAGCTCGGGACTCTTCTCTCCCGGGGAGCTGTTTTTT.

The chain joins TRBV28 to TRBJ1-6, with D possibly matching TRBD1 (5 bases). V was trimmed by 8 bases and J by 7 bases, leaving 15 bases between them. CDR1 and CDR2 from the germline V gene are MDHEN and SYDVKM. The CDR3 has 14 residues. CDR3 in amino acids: CASGDTAGNSPLHF. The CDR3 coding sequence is TGTGCCAGCGGCGACACCGCAGGGAATTCACCCCTCCACTTT.

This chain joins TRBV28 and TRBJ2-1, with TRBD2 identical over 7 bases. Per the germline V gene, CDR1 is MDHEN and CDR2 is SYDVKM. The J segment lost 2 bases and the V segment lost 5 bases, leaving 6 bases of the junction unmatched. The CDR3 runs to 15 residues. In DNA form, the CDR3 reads TGTGCCAGCAGTCTTCTAGCGGCCGCCTACAATGAGCAGTTCTTC. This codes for CASSLLAAAYNEQFF.

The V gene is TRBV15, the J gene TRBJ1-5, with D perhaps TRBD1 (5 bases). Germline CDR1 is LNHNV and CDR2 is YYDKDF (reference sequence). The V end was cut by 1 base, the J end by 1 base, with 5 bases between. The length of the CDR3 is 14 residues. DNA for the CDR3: TGTGCCACCAGCAGAGGGGGCAGCAATCAGCCCCAGCATTTT. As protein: CATSRGGSNQPQHF.

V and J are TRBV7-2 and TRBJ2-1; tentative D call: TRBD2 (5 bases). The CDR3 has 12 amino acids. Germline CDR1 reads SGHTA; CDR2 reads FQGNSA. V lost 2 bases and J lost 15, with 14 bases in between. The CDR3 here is CASSLREGLRFF. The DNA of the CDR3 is TGTGCCAGCAGCTTAAGAGAGGGTCTTCGGTTCTTC.

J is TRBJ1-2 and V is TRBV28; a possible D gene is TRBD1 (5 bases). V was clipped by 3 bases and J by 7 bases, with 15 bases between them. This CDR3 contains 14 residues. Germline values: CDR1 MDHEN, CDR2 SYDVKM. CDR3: CASSFRTSGPGYTF. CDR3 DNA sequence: TGTGCCAGCAGTTTCCGGACCTCAGGGCCTGGCTACACCTTC.

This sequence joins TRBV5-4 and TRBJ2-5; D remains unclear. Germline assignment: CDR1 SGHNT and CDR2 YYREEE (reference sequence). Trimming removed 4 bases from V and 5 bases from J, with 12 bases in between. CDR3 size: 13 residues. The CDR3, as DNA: TGTGCCAGCAGCCCAAAGGGTTTGGAGACCCAGTACTTC. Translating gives CASSPKGLETQYF. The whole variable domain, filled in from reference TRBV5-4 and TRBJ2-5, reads ETGVTQSPTHLIKTRGQQVTLRCSSQSGHNTVSWYQQALGQGPQFIFQYYREEENGRGNFPPRFSGLQFPNYSSELNVNALELDDSALYLCASSPKGLETQYFGPGTRLLVL.

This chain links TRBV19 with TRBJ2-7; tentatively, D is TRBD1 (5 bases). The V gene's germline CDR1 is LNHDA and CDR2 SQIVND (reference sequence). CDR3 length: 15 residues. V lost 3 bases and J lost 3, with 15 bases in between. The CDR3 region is CASSILQASIYEQYF. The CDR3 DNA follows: TGTGCCAGTAGTATCCTACAGGCTTCGATCTACGAGCAGTACTTC.

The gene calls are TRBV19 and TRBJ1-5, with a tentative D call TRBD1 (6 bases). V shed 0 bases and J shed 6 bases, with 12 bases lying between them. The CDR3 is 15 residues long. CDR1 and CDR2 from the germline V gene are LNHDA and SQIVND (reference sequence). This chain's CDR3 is CASSIEQGGSQPQHF. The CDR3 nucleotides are TGTGCCAGTAGTATAGAACAGGGAGGGAGTCAGCCCCAGCATTTT. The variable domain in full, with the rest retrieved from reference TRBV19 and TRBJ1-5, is DGGITQSPKYLFRKEGQNVTLSCEQNLNHDAMYWYRQDPGQGLRLIYYSQIVNDFQKGDIAEGYSVSREKKESFPLTVTSAQKNPTAFYLCASSIEQGGSQPQHFGDGTRLSIL.

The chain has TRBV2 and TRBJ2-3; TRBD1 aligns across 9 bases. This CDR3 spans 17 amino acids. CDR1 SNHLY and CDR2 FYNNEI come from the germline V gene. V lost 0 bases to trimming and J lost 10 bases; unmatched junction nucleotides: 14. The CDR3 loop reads CASSEALWTGALPAQYF. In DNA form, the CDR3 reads TGTGCCAGCAGTGAAGCGCTTTGGACAGGGGCTCTCCCTGCGCAGTATTTT.